A selection of T cell receptor beta chains follows, all from one sample in a study of CD8 T cells in Susac syndrome. TCRdb redid the calling of the immunoSEQ multiplex PCR reads with MiXCR, one entry per CDR3 protein. The profile shows roughly 80,000 distinct CDR3 sequences, about 91% of them singletons. Sequencing used CD8+ T cells from PBMCs. Receptors were obtained from a human donor with multiple sclerosis. CDR3s include the opening cysteine and the closing phenylalanine or tryptophan. The D gene is left open where the match is weak.

d_call v_call cdr3_aa
. TRBV6-1 CASNAPVDINTGELFF
TRBD1 TRBV7-2 CASSLRTGGLVSAEAFF
. TRBV6-2/TRBV6-3 CASSYEKAEQYF
. TRBV4-3 CASSQEGRANYGYTF
. TRBV5-6 CASTLIGLGYTF
TRBD2 TRBV2 CASRITSGSSYEQYF
. TRBV27 CASSRTANTEAFF
. TRBV9 CASSVGGGLSYNEQFF
. TRBV28 CASSPHGKTQYF
TRBD1 TRBV4-3 CASSRRDSKTEAFF
TRBD2 TRBV11-1 CASSPRTSGVAYEQYF
. TRBV25-1 CASSTGVNEQFF
TRBD2 TRBV5-1 CASSYTGGPYTDTQYF
TRBD2 TRBV19 CASSIGGYTGELFF
. TRBV5-6 CASSLAGLVNEQFF
TRBD1 TRBV18 CASSPGDREGKLFF
. TRBV11-2 CASSLGQAMLGTQYF
TRBD1 TRBV5-1 CASRLDRTYEQYF
. TRBV4-1 CASSHPRQDMNTEAFF
. TRBV2 CASSPPMGRRTQYF
. TRBV4-3 CASSQEDHPDNEQFF
. TRBV7-9 CASSSVQDTEAFF
. TRBV3-1 CASSHGGISYEQYF
. TRBV20-1 CSARVGVSLSSYNEQFF
. TRBV7-9 CASSFPEEGDYGYTF
. TRBV6-1 CASSTYPTGVDQPQHF
. TRBV9 CASSVGTAPSAEQYF
. TRBV7-9 CASSPGPGEQFF
TRBD2 TRBV2 CASSRLAGEAYNEQFF
TRBD2 TRBV4-1 CASSQDEAGGRDTQYF
. TRBV20-1 CSARQLMNTGELFF
. TRBV6-5 CASSYSPVGPNYGYTF
TRBD1 TRBV19 CASNPTGASNQPQHF
. TRBV11-2 CASTSFYGANEKLFF
TRBD2 TRBV19 CASSTVLAGLNYNEQFF
TRBD1 TRBV2 CASSEGTGSYEQYF
. TRBV9 CASSFGTNYNEQFF
TRBD1 TRBV11-2 CASFGTDYNEQFF
TRBD2 TRBV6-6 CASSYGGADTQYF
. TRBV28 CASTTKGGTEAFF
. TRBV7-2 CASSFARGFRNEQFF